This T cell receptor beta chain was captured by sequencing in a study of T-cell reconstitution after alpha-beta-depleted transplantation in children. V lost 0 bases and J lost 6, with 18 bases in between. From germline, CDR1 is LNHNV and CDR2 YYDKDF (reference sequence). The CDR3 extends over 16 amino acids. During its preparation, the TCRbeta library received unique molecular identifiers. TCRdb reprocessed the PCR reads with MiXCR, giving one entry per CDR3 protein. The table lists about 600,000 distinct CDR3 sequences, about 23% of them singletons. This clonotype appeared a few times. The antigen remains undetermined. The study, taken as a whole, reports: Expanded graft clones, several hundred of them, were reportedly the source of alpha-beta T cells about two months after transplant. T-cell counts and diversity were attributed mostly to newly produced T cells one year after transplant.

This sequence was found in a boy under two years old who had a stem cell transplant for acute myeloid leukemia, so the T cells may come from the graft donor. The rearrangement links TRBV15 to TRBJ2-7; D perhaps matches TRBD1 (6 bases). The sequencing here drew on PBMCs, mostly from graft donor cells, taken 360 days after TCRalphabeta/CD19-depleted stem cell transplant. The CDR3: CATSREAIQGIGEQYV. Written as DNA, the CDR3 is TGTGCCACCAGCAGAGAGGCGATACAGGGTATAGGCGAGCAGTACGTC.